These T cell receptor beta chains were read from a single sample in a study of T cells in Graves' hyperthyroidism and ophthalmopathy. TCRdb passed the multiplex PCR reads through MiXCR, listing each CDR3 protein once. Among hundreds of thousands of distinct CDR3 sequences, less than 25% were seen once, and the ten largest hold roughly a third. Sequenced: blood. The receptors come from a man aged 30-40 years with Graves' ophthalmopathy. Each CDR3 is given with its conserved first and last residue. A D gene is named only where the DNA matches it firmly. Some rows have no size entry. The others give once, few or many, or a class for an expanded clone.

length,size,J,D,V,CDR3,DNA
13,many,TRBJ2-1,TRBD2,TRBV30,CAVESGRVDEQFF,TGTGCCGTGGAGAGCGGGAGGGTCGATGAGCAGTTCTTC
15,many,TRBJ2-3,TRBD2,TRBV20-1,CSASLTSGFRDTQYF,TGCAGTGCTAGCCTGACTAGCGGTTTCAGGGATACGCAGTATTTT
15,many,TRBJ1-2,TRBD1,TRBV5-6,CASSLGTGGGYGYTF,TGTGCCAGCAGCTTGGGTACAGGGGGCGGCTATGGCTACACCTTC
16,few,TRBJ2-1,.,TRBV24-1,CATSDQQATSYNEQFF,TGTGCCACCAGTGACCAACAGGCAACCTCCTACAATGAGCAGTTCTTC
14,many,TRBJ2-5,TRBD2,TRBV20-1,CSAYREGLAGIQYF,TGCAGTGCGTACCGGGAGGGACTAGCGGGAATCCAGTACTTC
11,many,TRBJ1-1,.,TRBV3-1,CASSDFTEAFF,TGTGCCAGCAGCGATTTTACTGAAGCTTTCTTT
15,many,TRBJ2-2,.,TRBV4-2,CASSPKGAELGELFF,TGTGCCAGCAGCCCAAAGGGAGCGGAGCTCGGGGAGCTGTTTTTT
15,.,TRBJ1-2,.,TRBV29-1,CSVGGVPGFTYGYTF,TGCAGCGTTGGGGGGGTTCCAGGGTTCACCTATGGCTACACCTTC
14,.,TRBJ2-7,.,TRBV27,CASSSLLGAYEQYF,TGTGCCAGCAGTTCCCTTCTAGGGGCCTACGAGCAGTACTTC
15,few,TRBJ2-7,.,TRBV5-1,CASSLAGGMNYEQYF,TGCGCCAGCAGCTTGGCCGGTGGGATGAACTACGAGCAGTACTTC
18,few,TRBJ1-5,TRBD1,TRBV6-5,CASSYSSRDRYSNQPQHF,TGTGCCAGCAGTTACTCGTCCCGGGACAGGTATAGCAATCAGCCCCAGCATTTT
16,.,TRBJ1-1,.,TRBV7-9,CASSLGRGIVNTEAFF,TGTGCCAGCAGCTTAGGTAGGGGGATAGTGAACACTGAAGCTTTCTTT
16,many,TRBJ1-1,TRBD1,TRBV2,CASRADRGALNTEAFF,TGTGCCAGCAGGGCCGACAGGGGGGCCTTGAACACTGAAGCTTTCTTT
14,.,TRBJ2-7,.,TRBV19,CASSIGIGGYEQYF,TGTGCCAGTAGTATCGGGATCGGAGGCTACGAGCAGTACTTC